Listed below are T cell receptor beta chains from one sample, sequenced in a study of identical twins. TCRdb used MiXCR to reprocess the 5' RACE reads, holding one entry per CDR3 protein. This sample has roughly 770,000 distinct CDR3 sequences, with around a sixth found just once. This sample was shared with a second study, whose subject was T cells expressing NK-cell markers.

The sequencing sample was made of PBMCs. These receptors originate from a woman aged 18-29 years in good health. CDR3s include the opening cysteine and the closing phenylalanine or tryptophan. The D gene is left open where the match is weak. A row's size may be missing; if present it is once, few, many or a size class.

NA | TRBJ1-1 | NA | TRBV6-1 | TGTGCCAGCAGTGACGGGGAGGGAGGTGCTTTCTTT | CASSDGEGGAFF
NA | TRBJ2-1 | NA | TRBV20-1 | TGCAGTGCTAGGCCCTTGGGGGCAGGCACTGAGCAGTTCTTC | CSARPLGAGTEQFF
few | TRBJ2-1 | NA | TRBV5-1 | TGCGCCAGCAGCTCCCCTACCCTTACTAGCAGCTACAATGAGCAGTTCTTC | CASSSPTLTSSYNEQFF
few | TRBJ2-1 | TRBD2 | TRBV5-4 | TGTGCCAGCAGCTATAGCGGGGGGGCCCACAATGAGCAGTTCTTC | CASSYSGGAHNEQFF
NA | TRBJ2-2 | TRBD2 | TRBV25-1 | TGTGCCAGCAGCATAGCGGGGACGAACACCGGGGAGCTGTTTTTT | CASSIAGTNTGELFF
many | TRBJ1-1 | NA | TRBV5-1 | TGCGCCAGCAGCTTTGAGGGGAACACTGAAGCTTTCTTT | CASSFEGNTEAFF
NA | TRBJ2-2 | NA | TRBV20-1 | TGCAGTGCTAGCAAGGGGGATACCGGGGAGCTGTTTTTT | CSASKGDTGELFF
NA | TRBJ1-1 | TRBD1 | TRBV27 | TGTGCCAGCAGTTCATACCGGACAGGGGAGCGGGTCACTGAAGCTTTCTTT | CASSSYRTGERVTEAFF
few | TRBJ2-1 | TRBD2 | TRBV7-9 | TGTGCCAGCAGCCCCGGGGCCTGGGAGGGCGATGAGCAGTTCTTC | CASSPGAWEGDEQFF
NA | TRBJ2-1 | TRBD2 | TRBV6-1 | TGTGCCAGCTTGGGACTAGCGTGGGGTAGTGAGCAGTTCTTC | CASLGLAWGSEQFF
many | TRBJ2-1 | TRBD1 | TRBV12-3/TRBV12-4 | TGTGCCAGCAGTTACAGGGGCGGGCAGTTCTTC | CASSYRGGQFF
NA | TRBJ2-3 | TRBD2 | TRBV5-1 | TGCGCCAGCCGGCGGGGGGCTGGGAAAGATACGCAGTATTTT | CASRRGAGKDTQYF
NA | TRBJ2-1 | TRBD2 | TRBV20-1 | TGCAGTGCCTCCGGGACTAGCGGGGATAGAGACAATGAGCAGTTCTTC | CSASGTSGDRDNEQFF
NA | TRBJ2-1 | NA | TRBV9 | TGTGCCAGCAGCGTAGGTTCCGGGGTGGGTGAGCAGTTCTTC | CASSVGSGVGEQFF
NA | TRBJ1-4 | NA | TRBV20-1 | TGCAGTGCTAGAGTTGGGGGGGTTAATGAAAAACTGTTTTTT | CSARVGGVNEKLFF